What follows are 27 T cell receptor beta chains derived from one specimen sequenced in a study of T cell responses to AZD1222 COVID-19 vaccine (dated by TCRdb to about 2021). The library was prepared using the immunoSEQ multiplex PCR assay. TCRdb took over this immuneACCESS table, retaining in-frame rearrangements with V and J assigned. Such tables are incomplete; in checked studies, under half of the missing clones stem from an unresolved V gene, and the remainder is unexplained. The sample profile shows more than 75,000 clones; around 89% of them were found once. Clones ranked in the top ten supply approximately 1.5% of the sample. The meaning of the sample's time point label: baseline before first vaccination. The sample consisted of peripheral blood, taken on day 0 of AZD1222 vaccination. These receptor sequences come from an adult in good health.

The chain is built from TRBV7-9 and TRBJ1-4; unclear D gene. Trimming removed 6 bases at V and 0 bases at J, with 8 bases between. CDR3 length: 14 amino acids. Germline CDR1 reads SEHNR; CDR2 reads FQNEAQ (reference sequence). This CDR3 is CASSSVATNEKLFF. DNA for the CDR3: TGTGCCAGCAGTTCAGTTGCAACTAATGAAAAACTGTTTTTT. The variable domain in full, with the rest retrieved from reference TRBV7-9 and TRBJ1-4, is DTGVSQNPRHKITKRGQNVTFRCDPISEHNRLYWYRQTLGQGPEFLTYFQNEAQLEKSRLLSDRFSAERPKGSFSTLEIQRTEQGDSAMYLCASSSVATNEKLFFGSGTQLSVL.

This clone appeared a single time. This sequence joins TRBV7-3 and TRBJ2-5, with D possibly being TRBD2 (6 bases). V lost 3 bases and J lost 2, with 7 bases in between. CDR1 is SGHTA and CDR2 is FQGTGA in the germline V gene. This CDR3 is built from 13 residues. The CDR3 DNA sequence: TGTGCCAGCAGCTTTAGCGGTCAAGAGACCCAGTACTTC. It yields the protein CASSFSGQETQYF. The full variable domain, in which reference TRBV7-3 and TRBJ2-5 provide the parts outside the CDR3, is GAGVSQTPSNKVTEKGKYVELRCDPISGHTALYWYRQSLGQGPEFLIYFQGTGAADDSGLPNDRFFAVRPEGSVSTLKIQRTERGDSAVYLCASSFSGQETQYFGPGTRLLVL.

The chain combines TRBV7-8 with TRBJ1-5; the D is unclear. The V end was cut by 2 bases, the J end by 0 bases, with 14 bases between. Looked up from germline, CDR1 is SGHVS and CDR2 is FQNEAQ. This CDR3 has 17 residues. Written as DNA, the CDR3 is TGTGCCAGCAGCTTAAGGTCGGCGGGAGATAGCAATCAGCCCCAGCATTTT. Protein product: CASSLRSAGDSNQPQHF.

V and J are TRBV5-1 and TRBJ1-4; 9 bases align to TRBD1. The V segment lost 6 bases and the J segment 5 bases; nucleotides outside the gene matches: 8. CDR3 length: 15 amino acids. CDR1 is SGHRS, CDR2 YFSETQ, per germline. The CDR3 DNA reads as TGCGCCAGCAAAAACCGGGACAGGGTGAATGAAAAACTGTTTTTT. It encodes CASKNRDRVNEKLFF.

This chain uses TRBV7-3 with TRBJ2-2; 7 positions match TRBD2. The CDR3 is 18 residues long. Germline CDR1 reads SGHTA; CDR2 reads FQGTGA. Trimming removed 5 bases from V and 2 bases from J; junction bases left unmatched: 14. CDR3 residues: CASSLINLASGNTGELFF. For the CDR3, the DNA is TGTGCCAGCAGCCTAATAAACCTGGCTAGCGGTAACACCGGGGAGCTGTTTTTT.

The rearrangement uses TRBV16 and TRBJ1-2, with D unclear. V lost 2 bases to trimming and J lost 5 bases, with 12 bases between them. Germline loops: CDR1 KGHSY, CDR2 FQNENV. The CDR3 totals 14 residues. For the CDR3, the DNA is TGTGCCAGCAGCCAAGATCCGTTAGCGTATGGCTACACCTTC. Its translation is CASSQDPLAYGYTF. The full variable domain, rest sourced from reference TRBV16 and TRBJ1-2, is GEEVAQTPKHLVRGEGQKAKLYCAPIKGHSYVFWYQQVLKNEFKFLISFQNENVFDETGMPKERFSAKCLPNSPCSLEIQATKLEDSAVYFCASSQDPLAYGYTFGSGTRLTVV.

The chain recombines TRBV25-1 with TRBJ1-2; D is perhaps TRBD1 (5 bases). Germline assignment: CDR1 MGHDK and CDR2 SYGVNS. The ends were cut back, 6 bases at V and 4 bases at J, with 12 bases in the middle. CDR3 length: 13 residues. CDR3 sequence: CASSRSDSYGYTF. The CDR3, as DNA: TGTGCCAGCAGCCGCTCCGACAGCTATGGCTACACCTTC.

The rearrangement joins TRBV6-5 to TRBJ2-7; 10 bases line up with TRBD1. The length of the CDR3 is 14 residues. Trimming cost V 5 bases and J 3 bases; bases outside gene matches: 4. Per germline, CDR1 MNHEY and CDR2 SVGAGI. CDR3 loop: CASSQTGGNYEQYF. The CDR3 DNA reads TGTGCCAGCAGTCAGACAGGGGGCAACTACGAGCAGTACTTC.

The chain joins TRBV2 to TRBJ2-1; 8 bases match TRBD2. Germline V lookup: CDR1 SNHLY, CDR2 FYNNEI. Trimming took 0 bases from V and 4 from J; bases not matched to a gene: 11. The CDR3 extends over 18 amino acids. This chain's CDR3 is CASSEAWAGGLLYNEQFF. The CDR3 DNA reads as TGTGCCAGCAGTGAAGCTTGGGCGGGGGGCCTTTTGTACAATGAGCAGTTCTTC.

This chain links TRBV19 with TRBJ1-5; 7 bases agree with TRBD1. Germline trimming cut 5 bases from V and 6 bases from J; bases unmatched to any gene: 4. CDR1 and CDR2 (germline): LNHDA, SQIVND (reference sequence). There are 13 residues in the CDR3. CDR3 loop: CASSGNRGQPQHF. The DNA of the CDR3 is TGTGCCAGTAGTGGAAACAGGGGTCAGCCCCAGCATTTT. Drawing the rest from reference TRBV19 and TRBJ1-5, the complete variable domain is DGGITQSPKYLFRKEGQNVTLSCEQNLNHDAMYWYRQDPGQGLRLIYYSQIVNDFQKGDIAEGYSVSREKKESFPLTVTSAQKNPTAFYLCASSGNRGQPQHFGDGTRLSIL.

The J gene is TRBJ1-4, the V gene TRBV4-1; D possibly corresponds to TRBD1 (5 bases). Germline loops: CDR1 MGHRA, CDR2 YSYEKL. Trimming left V 0 bases short and J 5 bases short, with 13 bases between. The CDR3 loop spans 16 amino acids. The CDR3 is CASSQDKGLINEKLFF. CDR3 nucleotide sequence: TGCGCCAGCAGCCAAGATAAGGGACTGATCAATGAAAAACTGTTTTTT.

The rearrangement uses TRBV30 and TRBJ2-5; no definite D call. The CDR3 is 12 residues long. Germline CDR1 is GTSNPN and CDR2 is SVGIG (reference sequence). The ends were cut back, 3 bases at V and 5 bases at J, with 10 bases in the middle. CDR3 sequence (DNA): TGTGCCTGGAGAGAATTTCTGGAGACCCAGTACTTC. This codes for CAWREFLETQYF.

The rearrangement joins TRBV30 to TRBJ2-1; D is possibly TRBD2 (6 bases). This CDR3 region has 19 residues. Trimming pared 2 bases from V and 4 bases from J, leaving 27 bases between. Germline V gene data show CDR1 as GTSNPN and CDR2 as SVGIG (reference sequence). The CDR3 sequence is CAWSSMIGWGGDLYNEQFF. CDR3 in DNA: TGTGCCTGGAGTTCTATGATCGGGTGGGGCGGGGATTTATACAATGAGCAGTTCTTC.

The gene calls are TRBV7-3 and TRBJ2-3; TRBD2 aligns across 11 bases. After removal of 1 base from V and 5 bases from J, the junction contained 5 bases not matched to a gene. This CDR3 comprises 16 residues. Germline V gene sequence: CDR1 SGHTA, CDR2 FQGTGA. CDR3 sequence (DNA): TGTGCCAGCAGCTTAATGGGACTAGCGGAAAGAGATACGCAGTATTTT. Translation gives CASSLMGLAERDTQYF. Together with reference TRBV7-3 and TRBJ2-3, the CDR3 gives the full variable domain: GAGVSQTPSNKVTEKGKYVELRCDPISGHTALYWYRQSLGQGPEFLIYFQGTGAADDSGLPNDRFFAVRPEGSVSTLKIQRTERGDSAVYLCASSLMGLAERDTQYFGPGTRLTVL.

The chain is built from TRBV7-2 and TRBJ1-2; D not resolved. Looked up from germline, CDR1 is SGHTA and CDR2 is FQGNSA. The V end was cut by 0 bases, the J end by 0 bases, with 11 bases between. The CDR3 has 16 residues. In DNA form, the CDR3 reads TGTGCCAGCAGCTTAGCGATAGGAAGAGCTAACTATGGCTACACCTTC. Translating gives CASSLAIGRANYGYTF.

V usage is TRBV28 and J usage is TRBJ2-2; TRBD1 agrees at 7 bases. J was trimmed by 6 bases and V by 5 bases; bases with no gene match: 18. Looked up from germline, CDR1 is MDHEN and CDR2 is SYDVKM. The CDR3 is 18 amino acids. This CDR3 is CASSGISGGQDGAGELFF. CDR3 sequence (DNA): TGTGCCAGCAGTGGGATCTCAGGCGGACAGGACGGGGCCGGGGAGCTGTTTTTT.

Comment on this clone: The sample contains more than one DNA sequence encoding this CDR3. The rearrangement uses TRBV19 and TRBJ1-1; D unclear. Trimming took off 5 bases at V and 1 base at J, with 8 bases between the two ends. The CDR3 sequence is 13 residues long. Germline V gives CDR1 LNHDA, CDR2 SQIVND (reference sequence). CDR3 nucleotide sequence: TGTGCCAGTAGTTTCACAGCGAACACTGAAGCTTTCTTT. This sequence encodes CASSFTANTEAFF.

The chain employs TRBV5-1 and TRBJ1-3, with D perhaps matching TRBD1 (5 bases). The germline V gene encodes CDR1 SGHRS and CDR2 YFSETQ. The CDR3 has 13 amino acids. The V and J ends lost 4 bases and 7 bases respectively, with 12 bases between them. The CDR3 DNA reads TGCGCCAGCAGCACCGACAGTTCCAACACCATATATTTT. Protein product: CASSTDSSNTIYF.

V and J are TRBV9 and TRBJ2-1, with D maybe TRBD1 (5 bases). V lost 0 bases to trimming and J lost 13 bases, with 8 bases between them. The V gene's germline CDR1 is SGDLS and CDR2 YYNGEE. This CDR3 contains 11 residues. CDR3: CASSVGTKQFF. CDR3 in DNA: TGTGCCAGCAGCGTAGGGACAAAACAGTTCTTC. Variable domain in full (rest from reference TRBV9 and TRBJ2-1): DSGVTQTPKHLITATGQRVTLRCSPRSGDLSVYWYQQSLDQGLQFLIQYYNGEERAKGNILERFSAQQFPDLHSELNLSSLELGDSALYFCASSVGTKQFFGPGTRLTVL.

J is TRBJ2-1 and V is TRBV18, with 7 bases matching TRBD2. The CDR3 contains 16 residues. Germline lookup yields CDR1 KGHSH and CDR2 LQKENI. V dropped 3 bases and J dropped 0; count of bases not matched to a gene: 5. The CDR3 sequence is CASSPLTGGSYNEQFF. Here the CDR3 DNA reads TGTGCCAGCTCACCTCTCACGGGGGGCTCCTACAATGAGCAGTTCTTC.

The chain is built from TRBV7-9 and TRBJ2-7; D not resolved. CDR1 and CDR2 (germline): SEHNR, FQNEAQ (reference sequence). This CDR3 region has 15 residues. Trimming shortened V by 1 base and J by 2 bases, and 12 bases separated the two germline ends. This CDR3 reads CASSLVTFQTYEQYF. The CDR3 DNA follows: TGTGCCAGCAGCTTAGTTACCTTCCAAACCTACGAGCAGTACTTC.

V and J are TRBV12-3 or TRBV12-4 and TRBJ1-2; D gene ambiguous. The CDR3 runs to 13 residues. Trimming stripped 0 bases from V and 8 bases from J, with 10 bases between. As DNA, the CDR3 is TGTGCCAGCAGTTTAGCGGAGGGCCGGGGCTACACCTTC. Translated: CASSLAEGRGYTF.

This sequence joins TRBV5-6 and TRBJ2-5; 11 bases align to TRBD1. This CDR3 is built from 15 residues. V lost 2 bases, J lost 5 bases, and 5 bases stayed unmatched. The germline V gene has CDR1 SGHDT and CDR2 YYEEEE. The CDR3 spells CASSFGQGAGETQYF. The CDR3 DNA is TGTGCCAGCAGCTTTGGACAGGGGGCTGGGGAGACCCAGTACTTC.

This clone has more than one count but fewer than ten. This chain uses TRBV7-2 with TRBJ2-6; 7 bases are shared with TRBD1. V shed 5 bases and J 2 bases; nucleotides not matched to a gene: 6. Germline CDR1 and CDR2: SGHTA and FQGNSA. This CDR3 spans 16 amino acids. CDR3 DNA: TGTGCCAGCAGCGGCACGACAGGGACTGGGGCCAACGTCCTGACTTTC. It is translated as CASSGTTGTGANVLTF. The full variable domain, rest sourced from reference TRBV7-2 and TRBJ2-6, is GAGVSQSPSNKVTEKGKDVELRCDPISGHTALYWYRQSLGQGLEFLIYFQGNSAPDKSGLPSDRFSAERTGGSVSTLTIQRTQQEDSAVYLCASSGTTGTGANVLTFGAGSRLTVL.

A few counts support this clone. This same CDR3 is encoded by further DNA sequences in the sample. The chain combines TRBV6-5 with TRBJ1-5; D might be TRBD1 (5 bases). CDR3 size: 14 residues. The ends were cut back, 0 bases at V and 7 bases at J, with 10 bases in the middle. CDR1 is MNHEY, CDR2 SVGAGI, per germline. The CDR3 DNA reads as TGTGCCAGCAGTTACTCCAGGGTAGGGCAGCCCCAGCATTTT. Translated: CASSYSRVGQPQHF.

The chain joins TRBV24-1 to TRBJ2-2, with 14 bases lining up with TRBD2. After removal of 4 bases from V and 6 bases from J, the junction contained 15 bases not matched to a gene. Germline V gene sequence: CDR1 KGHDR, CDR2 SFDVKD. This CDR3 has 20 residues. In DNA, the CDR3 is TGTGCCACCAGTGACCGACCGGGACTAGCGGGGGCCTCGTTTCCCGGGGAGCTGTTTTTT. Protein: CATSDRPGLAGASFPGELFF.

This chain uses TRBV12-3 or TRBV12-4 with TRBJ1-6; D is unclear. Trimming shortened V by 2 bases and J by 10 bases, and 9 bases separated the two germline ends. This CDR3 comprises 13 residues. The CDR3 reads CASSLNPTSPLHF. The CDR3 DNA reads as TGTGCCAGCAGTTTAAACCCTACCTCACCCCTCCACTTT.